The sequence of this T cell receptor beta chain was determined in a study of blood T cells in healthy people across ages. Looked up from germline, CDR1 is LGHNA and CDR2 is YNFKEQ. V was pared by 0 bases and J by 1 base, with 7 bases of the junction left unmatched. The CDR3 spans 17 residues. Next came a second PCR, run for roughly 6 to 11 cycles, which used a sample-barcoded 5' primer along with a J-beta primer mix. Each CDR3 protein is one row after TCRdb ran MiXCR on the 5' RACE reads. The sample consists of approximately 780,000 distinct CDR3 sequences, roughly 24% of them appearing once. A further study also used this sample, focusing on T cells of mothers and their children. From that second work: The people who donated were three healthy Caucasian mothers and their six children. An overlap that was slightly higher, though non-significant, was seen in related mother-child pairs versus unrelated pairs.

The receptor was isolated from a boy younger than 18 in good health. The sample was blood. The rearrangement links TRBV4-2 to TRBJ2-5, with 8 bases identical to TRBD2. The CDR3 loop is CASSQDQGGGIQETQYF. The CDR3 DNA follows: TGTGCCAGCAGCCAAGATCAGGGCGGGGGGATCCAAGAGACCCAGTACTTC.